Detailed here is one T cell receptor (beta chain). Germline V CDR1 and CDR2: LNHNV, YYDKDF (reference sequence). The CDR3 runs to 17 residues. The V and J ends lost 0 bases and 12 bases, in that order; junction bases with no gene match: 16. This sample is drawn from a study of blood T cell repertoires in COVID-19. Study summary: Collection of acute and convalescent COVID-19 samples took place in the United States, Italy and Spain. T cells, B-cell-depleted T cells, or PBMCs provided the cDNA or gDNA that served as material.

Original handling: Using reference gene primer amplification, nucleated cell counts were estimated. Clones were sequenced by immunoSEQ multiplex PCR, and TCRdb holds only the in-frame ones, with some missing. V and J calls and clone size come straight from that table; D and trimming were deduced from the DNA. The top ten clones hold under 2% of a sample with about 150,000 clones, 78% of them seen once. Sequenced input: peripheral blood. V gene TRBV15 combines with J gene TRBJ2-1; the match to TRBD2 covers 8 bases. This receptor was taken from an elderly man with acute or convalescent COVID-19. The CDR3 sequence: CATSRDGLAGDSVVQFF. The CDR3 nucleotides read TGTGCCACCAGCAGAGATGGTCTAGCGGGCGACTCGGTCGTGCAGTTCTTC.